This entry lists 28 T cell receptor beta chains sequenced from one sample in a study of cytomegalovirus exposure and HLA in healthy donors. It was with 60 Vbeta and 13 Jbeta primers that the PCR ran. Profiling relied on immunoSEQ multiplex PCR, and the TCRdb table lists in-frame clones only, not all of them. The sample spans some 89,000 clones; the ten largest clones claim 3% to 4%. The sequenced material came from PBMCs. These receptors came from a woman aged 30 to 39 in good health and CMV-seronegative.

V is TRBV6-5 and J is TRBJ1-1; no reliable D call. This CDR3 has 10 residues. V was shortened by 5 bases and J by 8 bases, with 6 bases between the two germline ends. Germline CDR1 MNHEY, CDR2 SVGAGI. CDR3 in DNA: TGTGCCAGCAGTCCCGTAGAAGCTTTCTTT. Its translation is CASSPVEAFF.

This chain joins TRBV5-4 and TRBJ2-6, with TRBD1 identical over 9 bases. Germline V lookup: CDR1 SGHNT, CDR2 YYREEE (reference sequence). V lost 0 bases, J lost 1 base, and 8 bases stayed unmatched. The CDR3 has 19 amino acids. This chain's CDR3 is CASSLGGGTGFSGANVLTF. In DNA, the CDR3 is TGTGCCAGCAGCTTGGGAGGCGGGACAGGGTTTTCTGGGGCCAACGTCCTGACTTTC.

V usage is TRBV5-1 and J usage is TRBJ1-6; 9 positions match TRBD1. There are 14 residues in the CDR3. Germline assignment: CDR1 SGHRS and CDR2 YFSETQ. Trimming removed 4 bases from V and 10 bases from J; junction bases left unmatched: 6. CDR3 DNA: TGCGCCAGCAGCCCGGACAGGGGACAGTCACCCCTCCACTTT. Protein product: CASSPDRGQSPLHF.

The chain recombines TRBV27 with TRBJ1-1; D possibly corresponds to TRBD1 (5 bases). V was cut by 8 bases and J by 1 base, with 8 bases left in between. The V gene's germline CDR1 is MNHEY and CDR2 SMNVEV (reference sequence). The CDR3 has 12 amino acids. The CDR3 sequence: CASRGGNTEAFF. The CDR3 region has the DNA TGTGCCAGCCGGGGGGGGAACACTGAAGCTTTCTTT.

Turning to this clone: At one end the junction does not follow the germline gene, possibly because of a read error. The gene calls are TRBV5-6 and TRBJ2-7; 9 nucleotides line up with TRBD1. CDR3 size: 15 residues. The germline V gene has CDR1 SGHDT and CDR2 YYEEEE. CDR3 coding DNA: TGTGCCAGCAGCTTGTTGACAGGGGGTACCTACGAGCGGTACTTC. Amino acid sequence: CASSLLTGGTYERYF.

The chain employs TRBV7-9 and TRBJ2-5; D is uncertain. The germline V gene has CDR1 SEHNR and CDR2 FQNEAQ (reference sequence). CDR3 size: 14 residues. V was trimmed by 6 bases and J by 5 bases, leaving 16 bases between them. In DNA, the CDR3 is TGTGCCAGCAGGATACTAAGGTTGGAGGAGACCCAGTACTTC. Its translation: CASRILRLEETQYF.

The chain recombines TRBV2 with TRBJ2-5; 12 bases agree with TRBD1. The J call may be incorrect, as the DNA end agrees better with TRBJ2-7. CDR3 length equals 15 residues. Germline V CDR1 and CDR2: SNHLY, FYNNEI. CDR3 coding DNA: TGTGCCAGCAGGAAGGGGGGACAGGGGGCGCCCGAGCAGTACTTC. Translation gives CASRKGGQGAPEQYF.

This rearrangement joins TRBV30 to TRBJ1-2, with D unresolved. The CDR3 runs 14 residues. Germline loops: CDR1 GTSNPN, CDR2 SVGIG (reference sequence). V was cut by 7 bases and J by 0 bases, with 15 bases left in between. CDR3 sequence: CASIDGFPNYGYTF. Here the CDR3 DNA reads TGTGCCTCGATAGACGGGTTCCCTAACTATGGCTACACCTTC.

The CDR3 DNA sequence: TGTGCCAGCAGTTTACAGACAGGCTCAAAGTCGCCCCAGCATTTT. This sequence encodes CASSLQTGSKSPQHF. The rearrangement links TRBV28 to TRBJ1-5; weak D call: TRBD1 (6 bases). Germline V lookup: CDR1 MDHEN, CDR2 SYDVKM. The CDR3 loop spans 15 amino acids. V was pared by 2 bases and J by 9 bases, with 17 bases between.

V and J are TRBV30 and TRBJ2-3, with TRBD2 as a possible D gene (6 bases). V was clipped by 0 bases and J by 3 bases, with 16 bases between them. Germline loops: CDR1 GTSNPN, CDR2 SVGIG (reference sequence). The CDR3 totals 16 residues. This chain's CDR3 is CAWSVVLAGRTDTQYF. In DNA form, the CDR3 reads TGTGCCTGGAGTGTAGTTTTGGCGGGGAGGACAGATACGCAGTATTTT.

CDR3 in amino acids: CASSDTLGLAGGNEQFF. CDR3 nucleotides: TGTGCCAGCAGTGACACACTAGGACTAGCGGGAGGCAATGAGCAGTTCTTC. The rearrangement joins TRBV6-4 to TRBJ2-1, with TRBD2 matching over 14 bases. V shed 2 bases, J shed 6 bases, and the junction held 6 bases outside the gene matches. This CDR3 region has 17 residues. Per the germline V gene, CDR1 is MRHNA and CDR2 is SNTAGT.

The chain links TRBV14 to TRBJ2-7; tentatively, D is TRBD2 (7 bases). Germline V lookup: CDR1 SGHDN, CDR2 FVKESK. V dropped 4 bases and J dropped 7 bases, with 17 bases sitting between them. This CDR3 is built from 14 residues. In nucleotides, the CDR3 is TGTGCCAGCAGCCTAGAGGGGGGGTACTGGGAGCAGTACTTC. Its protein product is CASSLEGGYWEQYF.

J is TRBJ2-2 and V is TRBV19; possible D gene TRBD2, 5 bases. The CDR3 contains 15 residues. V was pared by 8 bases and J by 4 bases, with 17 bases between. Looked up from germline, CDR1 is LNHDA and CDR2 is SQIVND (reference sequence). CDR3 DNA: TGTGCCAGTGTCGAAGGGAGAGTCGGCACCGGGGAGCTGTTTTTT. Translated: CASVEGRVGTGELFF.

The chain couples TRBV15 to TRBJ2-1, with D maybe TRBD2 (5 bases). CDR3 length: 15 amino acids. Deletions cut 0 bases from V and 6 bases from J, with 12 bases between. CDR1 is LNHNV and CDR2 is YYDKDF in the germline V gene (reference sequence). The CDR3 bases are TGTGCCACCAGCAGAGATGGGGAGTGGCCCAATGAGCAGTTCTTC. Its translation is CATSRDGEWPNEQFF.

The chain couples TRBV27 to TRBJ2-2; 12 nucleotides match TRBD2. Trimming cost V 5 bases and J 6 bases; bases outside gene matches: 7. This CDR3 has 16 residues. Germline lookup yields CDR1 MNHEY and CDR2 SMNVEV (reference sequence). CDR3 amino acids: CASSLRLAGVAGELFF. As DNA, the CDR3 is TGTGCCAGCAGTCTTCGACTAGCGGGAGTGGCCGGGGAGCTGTTTTTT.

This rearrangement joins TRBV15 to TRBJ2-7, with a weak D call TRBD1 (7 bases). Germline-derived CDR1 and CDR2 are LNHNV and YYDKDF (reference sequence). The CDR3 is made up of 15 amino acids. V shed 2 bases and J shed 3 bases, with 14 bases lying between them. The CDR3 nucleotides are TGTGCCACCAGCAGATCAGGGGGGCCGCACTACGAGCAGTACTTC. Protein sequence: CATSRSGGPHYEQYF.

This chain connects TRBV29-1 to TRBJ1-1; TRBD1 might be the D (5 bases). Germline V gene lookup returns CDR1 SQVTM and CDR2 ANQGSEA. CDR3 length: 13 amino acids. Trimming left V 7 bases short and J 1 base short, with 13 bases between. The CDR3 DNA sequence: TGCAGCGCTACGGTAGGGGAGAACACTGAAGCTTTCTTT. Translating it yields CSATVGENTEAFF.

The gene calls are TRBV10-3 and TRBJ1-1; D is ambiguous. From germline, CDR1 is ENHRY and CDR2 SYGVKD. This CDR3 spans 13 amino acids. The V end lost 9 bases, the J end lost 1 base, and 12 bases lay between the germline ends. The CDR3 DNA sequence: TGTGCCATTGTTTATGGGCCGAACACTGAAGCTTTCTTT. Amino acids: CAIVYGPNTEAFF.

The chain is built from TRBV6-4 and TRBJ1-6; tentatively, D is TRBD1 (6 bases). Germline CDR1 MRHNA, CDR2 SNTAGT. V was cut by 3 bases and J by 10 bases, with 16 bases left in between. The CDR3 spans 15 residues. CDR3: CASSENGQGTSPLHF. DNA of the CDR3: TGTGCCAGCAGTGAAAATGGGCAGGGGACCTCACCCCTCCACTTT.

This chain links TRBV7-8 with TRBJ2-1; D is unclear. V was pared by 11 bases and J by 5 bases, with 16 bases between. The CDR3 is 13 residues long. Germline CDR1 and CDR2: SGHVS and FQNEAQ. DNA of the CDR3: TGTGCCGGCCGTCGCGGAACGGACAATGAGCAGTTCTTC. Translated, it gives CAGRRGTDNEQFF.

This rearrangement joins TRBV4-2 to TRBJ1-3, with D possibly being TRBD1 (6 bases). This CDR3 spans 15 amino acids. V was trimmed by 4 bases and J by 7 bases, leaving 17 bases between them. Germline lookup yields CDR1 LGHNA and CDR2 YNFKEQ. CDR3: CASSRESRGANTIYF. The CDR3 bases are TGTGCCAGCAGCCGCGAATCCCGGGGGGCGAACACCATATATTTT.

The chain joins TRBV2 to TRBJ2-2; 8 bases map to TRBD1. V lost 6 bases to trimming and J lost 3 bases; unmatched junction nucleotides: 3. The CDR3 runs to 14 residues. Germline V gene lookup returns CDR1 SNHLY and CDR2 FYNNEI. CDR3 DNA: TGTGCCAGCAGGCCACAGGGGGACACCGGGGAGCTGTTTTTT. Encoded protein: CASRPQGDTGELFF.

V usage is TRBV18 and J usage is TRBJ1-2; unclear D gene. The CDR3 sequence is 14 residues long. V lost 1 base and J lost 6, with 12 bases in between. Germline V lookup: CDR1 KGHSH, CDR2 LQKENI. The CDR3 coding sequence is TGTGCCAGCTCACCACAGGAGACGTCGGATGGCTACACCTTC. As protein: CASSPQETSDGYTF.

CDR3 protein: CASSESGESETQYF. As DNA, the CDR3 is TGTGCCAGCAGTGAATCGGGGGAATCGGAGACCCAGTACTTC. The chain is built from TRBV6-1 and TRBJ2-5; TRBD2 is a possible D gene (6 bases). The CDR3 is 14 amino acids. V was trimmed by 2 bases and J by 5 bases, leaving 12 bases between them. Germline V gene sequence: CDR1 MNHNS, CDR2 SASEGT.

The gene calls are TRBV14 and TRBJ1-4; tentative D call: TRBD1 (5 bases). CDR1 and CDR2 (germline): SGHDN, FVKESK. Trimming pared 2 bases from V and 10 bases from J, leaving 17 bases between. The length of the CDR3 is 15 residues. The CDR3 DNA reads TGTGCCAGCAGCCAACGACGGCAGGGTGACGGAAAACTGTTTTTT. Protein product: CASSQRRQGDGKLFF. The whole variable domain, filled in from reference TRBV14 and TRBJ1-4, reads EAGVTQFPSHSVIEKGQTVTLRCDPISGHDNLYWYRRVMGKEIKFLLHFVKESKQDESGMPNNRFLAERTGGTYSTLKVQPAELEDSGVYFCASSQRRQGDGKLFFGSGTQLSVL.

The chain links TRBV7-9 to TRBJ2-4, with a tentative D call TRBD2 (7 bases). V was clipped by 4 bases and J by 8 bases, with 12 bases between them. The CDR3 covers 13 residues. Germline-derived CDR1 and CDR2 are SEHNR and FQNEAQ (reference sequence). The chain's CDR3 is CASSSRGADIQYF. In DNA, the CDR3 is TGTGCCAGCAGCTCCCGGGGGGCAGACATTCAGTACTTC. The variable domain in full, with the rest retrieved from reference TRBV7-9 and TRBJ2-4, is DTGVSQNPRHKITKRGQNVTFRCDPISEHNRLYWYRQTLGQGPEFLTYFQNEAQLEKSRLLSDRFSAERPKGSFSTLEIQRTEQGDSAMYLCASSSRGADIQYFGAGTRLSVL.

This chain uses TRBV4-1 with TRBJ2-7; D is undetermined. CDR1 and CDR2 (germline): MGHRA, YSYEKL. V was trimmed by 0 bases and J by 6 bases, leaving 12 bases between them. The CDR3 is 14 residues long. CDR3 bases: TGCGCCAGCAGCCAAGATGGCCAGGTTAGCGAGCAGTACTTC. It codes for CASSQDGQVSEQYF.

The chain has TRBV15 and TRBJ1-2; a possible D gene is TRBD1 (5 bases). The CDR3 is made up of 14 amino acids. CDR1 is LNHNV and CDR2 is YYDKDF in the germline V gene (reference sequence). Trimming stripped 0 bases from V and 6 bases from J, with 11 bases between. This chain's CDR3 is CATSRDRGMDGYTF. The CDR3 bases are TGTGCCACCAGCAGAGATAGGGGTATGGATGGCTACACCTTC.